Listed below are T cell receptor beta chains from one sample, sequenced in a study of naive and memory T cell subsets. TCRdb re-called the UMI-ligation and nested PCR reads through MiXCR, storing one row per CDR3 protein. The sample lists 130,000 to 150,000 distinct CDR3 sequences, about 20% seen once, with 0.09% to 0.13% in the top ten. Specimen: naive CD4+ T cells from blood. These receptors originate from a human donor in good health. The CDR3 runs from the conserved cysteine through the conserved F or W. D genes are given only for firm matches. The size field is filled for only some rows; it gives once, few, many or a size class.

V: TRBV6-5
size: few
D: TRBD2
length: 15
J: TRBJ2-7
CDR3: CASSYSTSGLYEQYF
DNA: TGTGCCAGCAGTTACTCGACTAGCGGACTTTACGAGCAGTACTTC

V: TRBV12-5
size: NA
D: TRBD2
length: 14
J: TRBJ2-3
CDR3: CASAPGGGTDTQYF
DNA: TGTGCTAGTGCTCCGGGAGGGGGCACAGATACGCAGTATTTT

V: TRBV5-1
size: NA
D: NA
length: 15
J: TRBJ2-1
CDR3: CASSPIGTPYNEQFF
DNA: TGCGCCAGCAGCCCTATCGGGACACCTTACAATGAGCAGTTCTTC

V: TRBV5-1
size: few
D: TRBD2
length: 17
J: TRBJ2-2
CDR3: CASSKLGLAGGTGELFF
DNA: TGCGCCAGCAGCAAACTCGGACTAGCGGGAGGCACCGGGGAGCTGTTTTTT

V: TRBV28
size: once
D: TRBD2
length: 15
J: TRBJ2-7
CDR3: CASSNGDYSSYEQYF
DNA: TGTGCCAGCAGTAACGGGGACTACAGCTCCTACGAGCAGTACTTC

V: TRBV5-1
size: NA
D: NA
length: 13
J: TRBJ2-4
CDR3: CVSAGDGKNIQYF
DNA: TGCGTCAGCGCAGGGGATGGGAAAAACATTCAGTACTTC

V: TRBV6-5
size: many
D: NA
length: 14
J: TRBJ1-5
CDR3: CASRSRDYNQPQHF
DNA: TGTGCCAGCAGGTCCCGGGACTACAATCAGCCCCAGCATTTT

V: TRBV12-5
size: few
D: NA
length: 16
J: TRBJ2-1
CDR3: CASGLYLVGQYNEQFF
DNA: TGTGCTAGTGGTTTGTACCTCGTCGGGCAGTACAATGAGCAGTTCTTC

V: TRBV27
size: NA
D: TRBD1
length: 14
J: TRBJ1-1
CDR3: CASSGTTGLRKAFF
DNA: TGTGCCAGCAGTGGTACGACAGGGTTGAGGAAAGCTTTCTTT

V: TRBV27
size: NA
D: NA
length: 15
J: TRBJ2-6
CDR3: CASSHTGSGANVLTF
DNA: TGTGCCAGCAGCCACACAGGCTCTGGGGCCAACGTCCTGACTTTC

V: TRBV29-1
size: many
D: NA
length: 12
J: TRBJ2-5
CDR3: CSVVRGGETQYF
DNA: TGCAGCGTTGTGAGGGGTGGAGAGACCCAGTACTTC

V: TRBV20-1
size: NA
D: NA
length: 15
J: TRBJ2-1
CDR3: CSASRGTTPYNEQFF
DNA: TGCAGTGCTAGTCGGGGAACAACGCCCTACAATGAGCAGTTCTTC

V: TRBV29-1
size: few
D: NA
length: 12
J: TRBJ2-1
CDR3: CSVEAGYNEQFF
DNA: TGCAGCGTTGAGGCAGGCTACAATGAGCAGTTCTTC